This TCR beta chain was found in a study of T-cell reconstitution after alpha-beta-depleted transplantation in children. Trimming cost V 4 bases and J 5 bases, with 11 bases left between them. CDR3 length equals 13 residues. Per germline, CDR1 LGHDT and CDR2 YNNKEL (reference sequence). The library targeted TCRbeta and was prepared with unique molecular identifiers. TCRdb ran MiXCR on the PCR reads and lists one entry per CDR3 protein. The sample shows around 580,000 distinct CDR3 sequences, roughly 23% of them seen only once. At least ten counts were recorded for this clonotype. The antigen remains undetermined. Study-level points and caveats: In some patients, recipient T cells and intrathymic progenitors surviving conditioning explained high day-60 diversity. Several hundred expanded graft clones reportedly gave rise to the alpha-beta T cells present about two months after transplant.

The receptor was derived from a boy in the first two years of life who had a stem cell transplant for acute myeloid leukemia, so the T cells may come from the graft donor. The chain carries TRBV3-1 and TRBJ2-5, with D maybe TRBD2 (6 bases). The starting material was PBMCs, mostly from graft donor cells, obtained 360 days after TCRalphabeta/CD19-depleted stem cell transplant. Here the CDR3 DNA reads TGTGCCAGCAGCCGGAGGGAGGACGAGACCCAGTACTTC. Its translation: CASSRREDETQYF.